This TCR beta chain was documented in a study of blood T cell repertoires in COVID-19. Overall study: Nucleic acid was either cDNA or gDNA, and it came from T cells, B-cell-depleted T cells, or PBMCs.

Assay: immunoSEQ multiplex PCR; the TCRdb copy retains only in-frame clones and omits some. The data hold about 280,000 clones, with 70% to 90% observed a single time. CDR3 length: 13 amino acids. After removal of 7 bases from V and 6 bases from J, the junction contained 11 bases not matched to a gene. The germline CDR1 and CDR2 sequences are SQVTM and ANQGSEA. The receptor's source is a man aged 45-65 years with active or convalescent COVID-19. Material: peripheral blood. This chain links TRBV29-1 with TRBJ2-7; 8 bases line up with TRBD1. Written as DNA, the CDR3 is TGCAGCGCTATACGGACAGGGCTTGGCGAGCAGTACTTC. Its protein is CSAIRTGLGEQYF.